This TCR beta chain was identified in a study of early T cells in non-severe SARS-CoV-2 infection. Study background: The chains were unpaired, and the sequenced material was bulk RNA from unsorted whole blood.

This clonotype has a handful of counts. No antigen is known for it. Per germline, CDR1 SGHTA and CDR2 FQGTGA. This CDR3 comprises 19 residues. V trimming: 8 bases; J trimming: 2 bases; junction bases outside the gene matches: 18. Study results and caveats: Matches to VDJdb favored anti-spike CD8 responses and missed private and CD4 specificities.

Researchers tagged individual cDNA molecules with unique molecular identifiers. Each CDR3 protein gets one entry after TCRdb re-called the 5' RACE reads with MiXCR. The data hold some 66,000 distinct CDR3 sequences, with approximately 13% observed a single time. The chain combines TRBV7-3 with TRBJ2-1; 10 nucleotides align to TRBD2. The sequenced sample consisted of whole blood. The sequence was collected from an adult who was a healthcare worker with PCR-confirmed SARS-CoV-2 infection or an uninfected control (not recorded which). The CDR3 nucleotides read TGTGCCAGCGCTAAAATAGCGGGAGGCCCGACAGTACCCTACAATGAGCAGTTCTTC. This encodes CASAKIAGGPTVPYNEQFF.